The 18 T cell receptor beta chains below come from one sample, sequenced in a study of T cells in tuberculosis. Profiling relied on immunoSEQ multiplex PCR, and the TCRdb table lists in-frame clones only, not all of them. Among tens of thousands of clones, roughly 95% were seen once, and the ten largest hold roughly 7%. Sequenced sample: PBMCs. All receptors derive from a donor aged 5 to 30 with latent tuberculosis or without tuberculosis infection.

The chain recombines TRBV7-2 with TRBJ2-7; 8 bases map to TRBD1. Trimming at V came to 4 bases and at J to 3 bases, leaving 2 bases not matched to a gene. CDR1 SGHTA and CDR2 FQGNSA come from the germline V gene. The CDR3 covers 13 residues. As DNA, the CDR3 is TGTGCCAGCAGCTCAACAGGGGGCTACGAGCAGTACTTC. Amino acids: CASSSTGGYEQYF.

The V gene is TRBV7-8, the J gene TRBJ2-1; tentatively, D is TRBD1 (6 bases). The V end lost 8 bases, the J end lost 1 base, and 27 bases lay between the germline ends. The CDR3 covers 19 residues. Per the germline V gene, CDR1 is SGHVS and CDR2 is FQNEAQ. CDR3 amino acids: CASGVAKDGTGWSYNEQFF. DNA of the CDR3: TGTGCCAGCGGTGTTGCTAAGGATGGTACAGGGTGGTCCTACAATGAGCAGTTCTTC.

This clone was observed a single time. DNA of the CDR3: TGTGCCAGCAGCTTAGGCCCCACTAACACTGAAGCTTTCTTT. Amino acid sequence: CASSLGPTNTEAFF. The V and J genes are TRBV7-8 and TRBJ1-1; D is unresolved. V dropped 1 base and J dropped 2 bases, with 8 bases sitting between them. The germline V gene encodes CDR1 SGHVS and CDR2 FQNEAQ. The CDR3 totals 14 residues. The entire variable domain, with the rest obtained from reference TRBV7-8 and TRBJ1-1, is as follows: GAGVSQSPRYKVAKRGQDVALRCDPISGHVSLFWYQQALGQGPEFLTYFQNEAQLDKSGLPSDRFFAERPEGSVSTLKIQRTQQEDSAVYLCASSLGPTNTEAFFGQGTRLTVV.

This clone has more than one count but fewer than ten. The V gene is TRBV7-9, the J gene TRBJ1-2; D gene uncertain. With 1 base removed from V and 5 bases from J, the gap between germline ends came to 14 bases. The CDR3 has 15 amino acids. Per the germline V gene, CDR1 is SEHNR and CDR2 is FQNEAQ (reference sequence). CDR3 amino acids: CASSLGGGRAYGYTF. The CDR3 DNA is TGTGCCAGCAGCTTAGGAGGAGGCCGAGCTTATGGCTACACCTTC.

This clone has only one observation. The gene calls are TRBV20-1 and TRBJ1-1; D is undetermined. This CDR3 is built from 11 residues. Germline V lookup: CDR1 DFQATT, CDR2 SNEGSKA (reference sequence). Trimming took off 7 bases at V and 0 bases at J, with 6 bases between the two ends. The CDR3 loop is CSGEVNTEAFF. In DNA form, the CDR3 reads TGCAGTGGCGAAGTGAACACTGAAGCTTTCTTT.

The rearrangement uses TRBV11-3 and TRBJ1-1; possible D gene TRBD1, 6 bases. The CDR3 covers 13 residues. The V gene lost 3 bases and the J gene lost 1 base, with 6 bases spanning the gap. Per the germline V gene, CDR1 is SGHNT and CDR2 is YENEEA. The CDR3 sequence: CASSFRGNTEAFF. The CDR3, as DNA: TGTGCCAGCAGCTTCAGGGGGAACACTGAAGCTTTCTTT.

This chain connects TRBV6-1 to TRBJ2-1, with 8 bases lining up with TRBD1. Per germline, CDR1 MNHNS and CDR2 SASEGT. After removal of 4 bases from V and 0 bases from J, the junction contained 5 bases not matched to a gene. The CDR3 contains 16 residues. The CDR3 nucleotides are TGTGCCAGCAGTGCTCGGACAGGGCGCTCCTACAATGAGCAGTTCTTC. Translating gives CASSARTGRSYNEQFF.

The V gene is TRBV18, the J gene TRBJ1-1; no reliable D call. V was clipped by 2 bases and J by 5 bases, with 9 bases between them. The length of the CDR3 is 13 residues. CDR1 and CDR2 (germline): KGHSH, LQKENI. CDR3: CASSPGEGTEAFF. The CDR3 DNA reads as TGTGCCAGCTCACCAGGAGAGGGAACTGAAGCTTTCTTT.

The rearrangement links TRBV6-1 to TRBJ1-2, with a possible D match to TRBD1 (6 bases). The CDR3 spans 15 residues. Germline-derived CDR1 and CDR2 are MNHNS and SASEGT. V was clipped by 6 bases and J by 0 bases, with 14 bases between them. In nucleotides, the CDR3 is TGTGCCAGCAGCTCGGGGACACAAGCTAACTATGGCTACACCTTC. It encodes CASSSGTQANYGYTF.

CDR3 in DNA: TGCGCCAGCAGCTTAAGCGGGGGGGCCACTGGGGCCAACGTCCTGACTTTC. It is translated as CASSLSGGATGANVLTF. J is TRBJ2-6 and V is TRBV5-1; 10 bases align to TRBD2. Germline-derived CDR1 and CDR2 are SGHRS and YFSETQ. Trimming at V came to 2 bases and at J to 2 bases, leaving 4 bases not matched to a gene. The CDR3 totals 17 residues.

This sequence joins TRBV10-3 and TRBJ2-3; 14 bases line up with TRBD2. Germline lookup yields CDR1 ENHRY and CDR2 SYGVKD. V dropped 0 bases and J dropped 1; count of bases not matched to a gene: 3. The CDR3 consists of 18 residues. The CDR3 spells CAISESRLAGGRTDTQYF. CDR3 DNA: TGTGCCATCAGTGAGTCGAGACTAGCGGGAGGGCGCACAGATACGCAGTATTTT.

The genes are TRBV7-2 and TRBJ1-2; a weak D match, TRBD1 (5 bases). Germline CDR1 reads SGHTA; CDR2 reads FQGNSA. Trimming removed 4 bases at V and 9 bases at J, with 15 bases between. The CDR3 runs 13 residues. The CDR3 sequence is CASSSWGEGSYTF. DNA of the CDR3: TGTGCCAGCAGCTCATGGGGGGAGGGTAGCTACACCTTC.

The CDR3 is CASSLATTGAGNTIYF. The CDR3 DNA reads as TGTGCCAGCAGCTTAGCTACAACAGGGGCTGGAAACACCATATATTTT. V gene TRBV7-8 combines with J gene TRBJ1-3, with 7 bases identical to TRBD1. Germline CDR1 is SGHVS and CDR2 is FQNEAQ. This CDR3 contains 16 residues. The V and J ends lost 0 bases and 2 bases, in that order; junction bases with no gene match: 4.

The CDR3 nucleotides are TGTGCCAGCAGCTCGGAACTAGCGGGAGACGCAAACGAGCAGTACTTC. It codes for CASSSELAGDANEQYF. The chain carries TRBV11-2 and TRBJ2-7; 11 bases line up with TRBD2. Trimming removed 4 bases from V and 5 bases from J; junction bases left unmatched: 10. This CDR3 is 16 amino acids long. CDR1 and CDR2 from the germline V gene are SGHAT and FQNNGV.

The count of this clone is one. This chain links TRBV9 with TRBJ2-1, with a possible D match to TRBD2 (6 bases). CDR1 and CDR2 (germline): SGDLS, YYNGEE. Deletions cut 2 bases from V and 6 bases from J, with 15 bases between. CDR3 length: 15 residues. CDR3: CASSVGGIVPNEQFF. CDR3 in DNA: TGTGCCAGCAGCGTTGGCGGGATAGTCCCCAATGAGCAGTTCTTC. Full variable domain (outside the CDR3, taken from reference TRBV9 and TRBJ2-1): DSGVTQTPKHLITATGQRVTLRCSPRSGDLSVYWYQQSLDQGLQFLIQYYNGEERAKGNILERFSAQQFPDLHSELNLSSLELGDSALYFCASSVGGIVPNEQFFGPGTRLTVL.

J is TRBJ2-1 and V is TRBV1; no DNA check was done on the table's D call, TRBD2. TRBV1 is given as a pseudogene. CDR3 length equals 14 residues. The CDR3: CTSSQVGRPGRKFF. As DNA, the CDR3 is TGCACCAGCAGCCAAGTCGGGAGACCGGGTAGGAAGTTCTTC.

V usage is TRBV7-2 and J usage is TRBJ1-4; D perhaps matches TRBD1 (5 bases). The CDR3 totals 14 residues. Germline V CDR1 and CDR2: SGHTA, FQGNSA. Trimming cost V 2 bases and J 8 bases, with 12 bases left between them. CDR3 residues: CASSLQGIREKLFF. CDR3 bases: TGTGCCAGCAGCTTACAGGGAATTCGAGAAAAACTGTTTTTT.

The chain carries TRBV30 and TRBJ2-2; TRBD1 agrees at 8 bases. Germline V gene lookup returns CDR1 GTSNPN and CDR2 SVGIG (reference sequence). V lost 7 bases and J lost 4; bases outside the gene matches: 5. The CDR3 length is 13 residues. This chain's CDR3 is CASRQGFTGELFF. The CDR3 nucleotides read TGTGCCTCTCGACAGGGGTTCACCGGGGAGCTGTTTTTT.